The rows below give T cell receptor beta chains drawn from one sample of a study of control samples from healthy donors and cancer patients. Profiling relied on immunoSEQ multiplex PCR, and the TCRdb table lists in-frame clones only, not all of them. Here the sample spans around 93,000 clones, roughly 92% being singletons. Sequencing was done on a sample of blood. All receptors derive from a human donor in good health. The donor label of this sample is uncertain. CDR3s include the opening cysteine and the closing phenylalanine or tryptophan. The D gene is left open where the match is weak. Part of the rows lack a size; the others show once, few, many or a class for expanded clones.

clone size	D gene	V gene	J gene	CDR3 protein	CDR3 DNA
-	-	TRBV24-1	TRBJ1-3	CATSDSNPRNTIYF	TGTGCCACCAGTGATTCCAACCCGAGAAACACCATATATTTT
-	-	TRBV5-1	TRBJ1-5	CASSLDGGQGQPQHF	TGCGCCAGCAGCTTGGATGGGGGGCAAGGGCAGCCCCAGCATTTT
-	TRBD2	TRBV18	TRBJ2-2	CASSPGTSANTGELFF	TGTGCCAGCTCACCAGGGACTAGCGCAAACACCGGGGAGCTGTTTTTT
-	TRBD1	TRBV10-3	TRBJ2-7	CASGTDQTYEQYF	TGTGCCAGTGGGACAGACCAGACCTACGAGCAGTACTTC
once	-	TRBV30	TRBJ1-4	CAWSTRGGVGEKLFF	TGTGCCTGGAGTACCCGTGGAGGTGTTGGAGAAAAACTGTTTTTT
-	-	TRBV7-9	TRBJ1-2	CASSLIHGYTF	TGTGCCAGCAGCTTAATCCATGGCTACACCTTC
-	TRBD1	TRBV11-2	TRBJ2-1	CASSSNRGTYNEQFF	TGTGCCAGCAGCTCCAACAGGGGAACCTACAATGAGCAGTTCTTC
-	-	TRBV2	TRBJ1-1	CASSDVVGTEAFF	TGTGCCAGCAGTGATGTGGTCGGCACTGAAGCTTTCTTT
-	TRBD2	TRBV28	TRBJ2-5	CASSLGLAGGGQETQYF	TGTGCCAGCAGTTTAGGTCTAGCGGGGGGCGGGCAAGAGACCCAGTACTTC
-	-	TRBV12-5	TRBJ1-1	CASGLISGTEAFF	TGTGCTAGTGGTTTGATATCGGGCACTGAAGCTTTCTTT
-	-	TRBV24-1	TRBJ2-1	CATSGAGGEQFF	TGTGCCACCTCCGGGGCCGGGGGTGAGCAGTTCTTC
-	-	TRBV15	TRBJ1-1	CATSRELGSLTPEAFF	TGTGCCACCAGCAGAGAACTCGGGAGTCTAACTCCCGAAGCTTTCTTT
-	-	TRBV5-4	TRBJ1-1	CASSGDSVNTEAFF	TGTGCCAGCAGCGGAGACAGCGTGAACACTGAAGCTTTCTTT